These 23 T cell receptor beta chains share one sample of origin, sequenced in a study of molecular identifiers for immune sequencing clone quantification. TCRdb recomputed calls from the PCR reads with MiXCR, one row per CDR3 protein. The data contain 400,000 to 600,000 distinct CDR3 sequences, 20% to 25% of them singletons. The sequenced material came from naive CD8+ T cells from blood, with Jurkat cell RNA spiked in. The subset was: FACS-sorted CD8+CD4-CCR7+CD45RA+ naive T cells. The receptor source for this set is a human donor in good health. Some libraries in this study had Jurkat cell RNA spiked in.

This chain links TRBV7-8 with TRBJ2-3; 9 bases are shared with TRBD1. The trim removed 5 bases at V and 9 bases at J, leaving 3 bases unmatched. The length of the CDR3 is 12 residues. Germline V gene sequence: CDR1 SGHVS, CDR2 FQNEAQ. CDR3 nucleotide sequence: TGTGCCAGCAGCACAGGGGGCGGGACGCAGTATTTT. The encoded protein is CASSTGGGTQYF.

At least ten counts were recorded for this clonotype. This sequence joins TRBV7-2 and TRBJ1-1; D call uncertain. Trimming stripped 0 bases from V and 4 bases from J, with 6 bases between. The CDR3 totals 13 residues. In germline, CDR1 is SGHTA, CDR2 FQGNSA. The CDR3 region is CASSLAGFTEAFF. CDR3 nucleotide sequence: TGTGCCAGCAGCTTAGCTGGTTTCACTGAAGCTTTCTTT.

The genes are TRBV20-1 and TRBJ2-3, with D unclear. From germline, CDR1 is DFQATT and CDR2 SNEGSKA (reference sequence). V was clipped by 3 bases and J by 4 bases, with 14 bases between them. This CDR3 has 14 amino acids. As DNA, the CDR3 is TGCAGTGCTAGTTTGACCGATTTGGCAGATACGCAGTATTTT. Translating it yields CSASLTDLADTQYF.

This clonotype was seen repeatedly, ten times or more. The V call is TRBV19, the J call TRBJ2-7, with 9 bases that match TRBD1. V lost 10 bases and J lost 6; bases outside the gene matches: 10. Per germline, CDR1 LNHDA and CDR2 SQIVND (reference sequence). This CDR3 contains 13 residues. CDR3 loop: CATAWTGDGEQYF. The CDR3, as DNA: TGTGCCACCGCCTGGACAGGGGACGGCGAGCAGTACTTC. The full variable domain, in which reference TRBV19 and TRBJ2-7 provide the parts outside the CDR3, is DGGITQSPKYLFRKEGQNVTLSCEQNLNHDAMYWYRQDPGQGLRLIYYSQIVNDFQKGDIAEGYSVSREKKESFPLTVTSAQKNPTAFYLCATAWTGDGEQYFGPGTRLTVT.

V usage is TRBV10-3 and J usage is TRBJ2-7; the D is unclear. The CDR3 extends over 15 amino acids. V was clipped by 3 bases and J by 3 bases, with 15 bases between them. Germline V CDR1 and CDR2: ENHRY, SYGVKD. CDR3 nucleotide sequence: TGTGCCATCAGTGATAGGTCCGGGTGGAACTACGAGCAGTACTTC. Protein product: CAISDRSGWNYEQYF.

This chain connects TRBV18 to TRBJ2-1; tentatively, D is TRBD2 (5 bases). V was pared by 0 bases and J by 0 bases, with 12 bases between. The length of the CDR3 is 17 residues. CDR1 and CDR2 from the germline V gene are KGHSH and LQKENI. The CDR3 region is CASSPPGELSSYNEQFF. In DNA, the CDR3 is TGTGCCAGCTCACCACCCGGGGAATTGAGCTCCTACAATGAGCAGTTCTTC.

This clonotype was observed at least ten times. The chain employs TRBV7-9 and TRBJ1-1; D unresolved. The CDR3 sequence is 14 residues long. In germline, CDR1 is SEHNR, CDR2 FQNEAQ (reference sequence). V was trimmed by 6 bases and J by 1 base, leaving 12 bases between them. For the CDR3, the DNA is TGTGCCAGCAGGCCCTTTGGTCAGAACACTGAAGCTTTCTTT. It translates to CASRPFGQNTEAFF. Looking up the rest from reference TRBV7-9 and TRBJ1-1 gives the full variable domain: DTGVSQNPRHKITKRGQNVTFRCDPISEHNRLYWYRQTLGQGPEFLTYFQNEAQLEKSRLLSDRFSAERPKGSFSTLEIQRTEQGDSAMYLCASRPFGQNTEAFFGQGTRLTVV.

This clonotype was counted between two and nine times. The chain combines TRBV3-1 with TRBJ2-2; D unclear. The V gene lost 9 bases and the J gene lost 2 bases, with 16 bases spanning the gap. The germline V gene has CDR1 LGHDT and CDR2 YNNKEL (reference sequence). The CDR3 has 15 residues. The CDR3 loop reads CASSWAGQNTGELFF. The CDR3 bases are TGTGCCAGTTCCTGGGCAGGCCAAAACACCGGGGAGCTGTTTTTT.

This clonotype has ten or more counts. The genes are TRBV6-5 and TRBJ2-7; D is perhaps TRBD1 (6 bases). The V gene's germline CDR1 is MNHEY and CDR2 SVGAGI. The CDR3 length is 15 residues. With 0 bases removed from V and 4 bases from J, the gap between germline ends came to 13 bases. In nucleotides, the CDR3 is TGTGCCAGCAGTTACTCGAAAGGTACAGGGTACGAGCAGTACTTC. Its protein product is CASSYSKGTGYEQYF.

The sample holds many counts of this clonotype. The chain has TRBV24-1 and TRBJ1-2; tentative D call: TRBD1 (5 bases). The CDR3 spans 18 residues. The germline gives CDR1 KGHDR, CDR2 SFDVKD. Deletions cut 3 bases from V and 0 bases from J, with 19 bases between. The CDR3 DNA reads as TGTGCCACCAGTGATAGTGGGACTGCGGACTTAGCTAACTATGGCTACACCTTC. Translating gives CATSDSGTADLANYGYTF.

This clonotype was detected ten times or more. The CDR3 here is CASRTTGGFQPQHF. The CDR3 coding sequence is TGTGCCAGCAGGACGACAGGGGGCTTTCAGCCCCAGCATTTT. The chain uses TRBV28 and TRBJ1-5, with 10 bases lining up with TRBD1. The ends lost 6 bases at V and 6 bases at J; junction bases unmatched: 5. CDR1 MDHEN and CDR2 SYDVKM come from the germline V gene. The CDR3 has 14 amino acids.

The chain is built from TRBV2 and TRBJ2-1; 9 nucleotides line up with TRBD1. Germline V gene data show CDR1 as SNHLY and CDR2 as FYNNEI. Unmatched junction bases numbered 3, after V lost 6 bases and J lost 9 bases. The CDR3 runs 12 residues. As DNA, the CDR3 is TGTGCCAGCAGGGGACAGGGCAGTGAGCAGTTCTTC. It yields the protein CASRGQGSEQFF.

V usage is TRBV27 and J usage is TRBJ2-7; the D call may be TRBD1 or TRBD2 (5 bases each). The CDR3 has 14 residues. Trimming pared 4 bases from V and 2 bases from J, leaving 12 bases between. Germline CDR1 is MNHEY and CDR2 is SMNVEV (reference sequence). CDR3 in amino acids: CASSWSRDAYEQYF. CDR3 in DNA: TGTGCCAGCAGTTGGTCCCGGGACGCCTACGAGCAGTACTTC.

This clonotype was seen only a few times. The chain uses TRBV4-3 and TRBJ1-2, with D perhaps matching TRBD1 (5 bases). This CDR3 comprises 19 residues. The germline V and J ends were trimmed by 0 bases and 2 bases, with 22 bases remaining between them. Germline assignment: CDR1 LGHNA and CDR2 YSLEER. CDR3 nucleotide sequence: TGCGCCAGCAGCCAAGATCCCCCCCTCTTTGACAGAGTCAACTATGGCTACACCTTC. Protein sequence: CASSQDPPLFDRVNYGYTF.

This chain links TRBV7-9 with TRBJ2-7; D is unresolved. Trimming removed 1 base from V and 2 bases from J, with 9 bases in between. Germline CDR1 is SEHNR and CDR2 is FQNEAQ (reference sequence). The CDR3 sequence is 14 residues long. In nucleotides, the CDR3 is TGTGCCAGCAGCTTAGAAGCAGCTACCTACGAGCAGTACTTC. Its translation: CASSLEAATYEQYF.

V usage is TRBV9 and J usage is TRBJ2-3; TRBD2 agrees at 11 bases. Unmatched junction bases numbered 14, after V lost 2 bases and J lost 3 bases. CDR3 length equals 19 residues. From germline, CDR1 is SGDLS and CDR2 YYNGEE. The DNA for the CDR3 is TGTGCCAGCAGCGTTGGGGGGGGGGCTAGCGGGGGGTTAACAGATACGCAGTATTTT. This translates into CASSVGGGASGGLTDTQYF.

This clonotype was seen a handful of times. The J gene is TRBJ2-1, the V gene TRBV5-1; 7 bases match TRBD1. The CDR3 length is 15 residues. The V segment lost 4 bases and the J segment 4 bases; nucleotides outside the gene matches: 8. The germline CDR1 and CDR2 sequences are SGHRS and YFSETQ. CDR3 in amino acids: CASSGGQKPYNEQFF. The CDR3 nucleotides are TGCGCCAGCAGCGGGGGACAGAAACCATACAATGAGCAGTTCTTC.

This clonotype was seen only a few times. This chain connects TRBV7-2 to TRBJ2-7; TRBD2 agrees at 10 bases. The CDR3 is 16 residues long. Germline CDR1 and CDR2: SGHTA and FQGNSA. Losses at the gene ends were 3 bases for V and 3 bases for J; bases not matched to a gene: 8. In DNA form, the CDR3 reads TGTGCCAGCAGCTTCTACAGCGGGGGGGGCTACTACGAGCAGTACTTC. This gives the protein CASSFYSGGGYYEQYF.

The chain links TRBV30 to TRBJ1-2, with a tentative D call TRBD1 (5 bases). The germline V gene has CDR1 GTSNPN and CDR2 SVGIG (reference sequence). The CDR3 sequence is 13 residues long. The V and J ends lost 1 base and 4 bases respectively, with 10 bases between them. The CDR3 is CAWSGGEGYGYTF. CDR3 nucleotides: TGTGCCTGGAGTGGAGGGGAAGGCTATGGCTACACCTTC. Using reference TRBV30 and TRBJ1-2 for the parts outside the CDR3, the full variable domain is SQTIHQWPATLVQPVGSPLSLECTVEGTSNPNLYWYRQAAGRGLQLLFYSVGIGQISSEVPQNLSASRPQDRQFILSSKKLLLSDSGFYLCAWSGGEGYGYTFGSGTRLTVV.

Ten or more counts support this clonotype. This chain uses TRBV20-1 with TRBJ2-3, with 8 bases matching TRBD2. Germline CDR1 reads DFQATT; CDR2 reads SNEGSKA (reference sequence). The CDR3 runs 18 residues. V lost 3 bases to trimming and J lost 0 bases; unmatched junction nucleotides: 14. Written as DNA, the CDR3 is TGCAGTGCTAGCTCTTTAGATCTAGCGGGCCCTAGCACAGATACGCAGTATTTT. Its translation is CSASSLDLAGPSTDTQYF.

This clonotype occurred once. This may arise from a read error, as a much more abundant clone is one base away. The V and J genes are TRBV29-1 and TRBJ1-2; D gene ambiguous. Trimming took off 4 bases at V and 2 bases at J, with 14 bases between the two ends. The CDR3 covers 14 residues. Germline V gene data show CDR1 as SQVTM and CDR2 as ANQGSEA. The DNA for the CDR3 is TGCAGCGTTGGGACTTTCCAAGGGAACTATGGCTACACCTTC. Its translation is CSVGTFQGNYGYTF.

This clonotype was observed many times. The chain employs TRBV18 and TRBJ1-1; 7 nucleotides line up with TRBD1. The CDR3 is 12 residues long. Germline assignment: CDR1 KGHSH and CDR2 LQKENI. V lost 4 bases to trimming and J lost 8 bases; unmatched junction nucleotides: 4. DNA of the CDR3: TGTGCCAGCTCACGAAAACAGGGGGAAGCTTTCTTT. Protein sequence: CASSRKQGEAFF.

Turning to this clonotype: A much larger clone sits a single nucleotide away, making a read error possible. V is TRBV2 and J is TRBJ1-1; D remains ambiguous. The CDR3 contains 13 residues. Germline loops: CDR1 SNHLY, CDR2 FYNNEI. The CDR3 protein is CASSGLGNAEAFF. DNA for the CDR3: TGTGCCAGCAGTGGATTAGGGAACGCTGAAGCTTTCTTT.